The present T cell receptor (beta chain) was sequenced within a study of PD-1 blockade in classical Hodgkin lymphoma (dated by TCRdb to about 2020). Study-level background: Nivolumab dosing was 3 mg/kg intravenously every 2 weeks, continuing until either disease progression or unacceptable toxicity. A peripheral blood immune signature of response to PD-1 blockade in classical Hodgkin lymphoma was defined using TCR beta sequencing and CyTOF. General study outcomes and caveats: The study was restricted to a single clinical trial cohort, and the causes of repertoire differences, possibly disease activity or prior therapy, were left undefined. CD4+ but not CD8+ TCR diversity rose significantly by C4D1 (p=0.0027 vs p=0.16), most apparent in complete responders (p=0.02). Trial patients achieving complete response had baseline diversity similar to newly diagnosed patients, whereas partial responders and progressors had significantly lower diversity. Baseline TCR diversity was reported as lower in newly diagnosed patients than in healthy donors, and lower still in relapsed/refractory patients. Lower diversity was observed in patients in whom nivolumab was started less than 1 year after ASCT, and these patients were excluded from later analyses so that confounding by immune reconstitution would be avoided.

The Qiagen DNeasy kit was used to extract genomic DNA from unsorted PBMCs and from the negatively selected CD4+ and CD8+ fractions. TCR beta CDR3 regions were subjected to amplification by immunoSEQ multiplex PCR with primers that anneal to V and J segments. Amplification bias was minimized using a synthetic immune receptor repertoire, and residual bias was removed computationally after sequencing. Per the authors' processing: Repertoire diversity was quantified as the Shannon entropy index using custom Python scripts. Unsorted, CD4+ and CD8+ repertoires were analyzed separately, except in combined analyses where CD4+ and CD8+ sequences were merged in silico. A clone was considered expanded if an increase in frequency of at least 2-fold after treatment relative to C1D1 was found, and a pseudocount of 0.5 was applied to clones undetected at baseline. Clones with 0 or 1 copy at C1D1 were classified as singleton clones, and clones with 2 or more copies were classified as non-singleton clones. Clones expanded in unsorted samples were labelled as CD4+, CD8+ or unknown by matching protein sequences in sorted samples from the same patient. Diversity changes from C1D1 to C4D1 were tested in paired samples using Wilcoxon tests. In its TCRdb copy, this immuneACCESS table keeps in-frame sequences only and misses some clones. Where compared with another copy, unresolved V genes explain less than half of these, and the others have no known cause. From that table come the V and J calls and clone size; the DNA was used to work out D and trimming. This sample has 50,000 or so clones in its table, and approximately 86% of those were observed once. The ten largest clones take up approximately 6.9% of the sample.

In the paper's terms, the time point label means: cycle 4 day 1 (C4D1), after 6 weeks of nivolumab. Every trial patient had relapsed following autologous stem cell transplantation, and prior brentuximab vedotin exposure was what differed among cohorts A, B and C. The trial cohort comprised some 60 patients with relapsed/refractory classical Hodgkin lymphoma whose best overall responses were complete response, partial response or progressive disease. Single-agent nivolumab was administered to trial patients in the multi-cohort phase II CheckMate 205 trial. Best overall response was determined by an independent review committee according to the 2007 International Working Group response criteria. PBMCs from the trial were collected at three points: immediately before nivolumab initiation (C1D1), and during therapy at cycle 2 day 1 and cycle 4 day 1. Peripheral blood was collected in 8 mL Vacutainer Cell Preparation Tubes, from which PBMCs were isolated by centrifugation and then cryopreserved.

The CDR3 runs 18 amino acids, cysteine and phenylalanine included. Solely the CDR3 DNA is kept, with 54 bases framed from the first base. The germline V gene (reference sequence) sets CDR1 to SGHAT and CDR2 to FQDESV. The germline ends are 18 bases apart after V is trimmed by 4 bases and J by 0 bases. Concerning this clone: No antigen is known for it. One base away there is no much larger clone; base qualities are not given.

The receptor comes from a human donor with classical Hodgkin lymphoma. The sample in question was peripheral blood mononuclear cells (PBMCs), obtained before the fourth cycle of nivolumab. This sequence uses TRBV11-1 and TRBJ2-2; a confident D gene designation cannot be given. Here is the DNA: TGTGCCAGCAGCTCAAGGTTACTGGCGAAGGCGAACACCGGGGAGCTGTTTTTT. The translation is CASSSRLLAKANTGELFF.